This TCR beta chain was observed in a study of T cells in Graves' hyperthyroidism and ophthalmopathy. Whole-study results and caveats: Blood also carried most thyroid clonotypes expanded above 0.001. A 13 V-J signature model discriminated ophthalmopathy versus stable hyperthyroidism. Ophthalmopathy onset followed model prediction by a median around six months.

V was pared by 5 bases and J by 5 bases, with 16 bases of the junction left unmatched. Germline V gene sequence: CDR1 SEHNR, CDR2 FQNEAQ (reference sequence). The CDR3 runs to 17 residues. Using RNA transcripts as the source, TCR beta CDR3 regions were amplified. During a first-round RT-PCR of the TCR CDR3, the HTBI primer set was used. TCRdb passed the multiplex PCR reads through MiXCR, listing each CDR3 protein once. The table shows 480,000 or so distinct CDR3 sequences, with around 43% occurring only once. This clonotype was seen a handful of times. The antigen remains unidentified. The receptor was derived from an adult woman with Graves' disease, either hyperthyroidism or ophthalmopathy (not recorded which). Material for sequencing was peripheral blood or thyroid tissue (not recorded which). The chain carries TRBV7-9 and TRBJ2-5; 8 positions agree with TRBD2. CDR3 nucleotides: TGTGCCAGCAGCCACCGGGACCGGGAGGGCGTCCATGAGACCCAGTACTTC. Its translation: CASSHRDREGVHETQYF.